The clone carrying this T cell receptor beta chain came up a few times. Its antigen is not identified. Time point reported: patch test 3, about 24 weeks after DPC sensitization. Stated treatment: therapeutic diphenylcyclopropenone sensitization with weekly scalp DPC. V lost 5 bases and J 7 bases, leaving 15 bases between the germline ends. This CDR3 spans 13 amino acids. In germline, CDR1 is MNHNS, CDR2 SASEGT. In TCRdb, the RACE reads were re-called with MiXCR into one record per CDR3 protein. The sample yields around 130,000 distinct CDR3 sequences, about 11% seen once. These data are taken from a study of human T cells and chemical hapten exposure. Regarding the study as a whole: More PT1 expanded TCRs went with higher patch test scores.

The sample here was whole blood, taken in connection with sensitization to the hapten diphenylcyclopropenone (DPC). This sequence originates from a woman in her 50s with alopecia areata. Some clones in this sample may be carry-over from other donors' samples. This rearrangement joins TRBV6-1 to TRBJ2-7; no clear D gene. The CDR3 loop is CASSPRTESEQYF. The CDR3 DNA reads as TGTGCCAGCAGTCCCCGGACGGAATCGGAGCAGTACTTC.